The source of this T cell receptor (beta chain) is a study of blood T cell repertoires in COVID-19. In the study overall: Samples came from the United States, Italy and Spain, spanning acute and convalescent COVID-19. T cells, B-cell-depleted T cells, or PBMCs supplied cDNA or gDNA.

The CDR3 has 12 residues. V was cut by 8 bases and J by 5 bases, with 9 bases left in between. Germline V lookup: CDR1 KGHDR, CDR2 SFDVKD. Original data processing: Amplification of reference gene primers was used by the study to estimate nucleated cell counts. Some clones are missing from TCRdb's copy, which holds only in-frame ones; the method was immunoSEQ multiplex PCR. From that table come the V and J calls and clone size; the DNA was used to work out D and trimming. Among some 140,000 clones listed, about 89% were seen once. The J gene is TRBJ2-1, the V gene TRBV24-1, with D hard to call. The TCR was taken from a man aged 45-65 years with active or convalescent COVID-19. What was sequenced was peripheral blood. The CDR3 region has the DNA TGTGCCACCACCGGGTGGGACAATGAGCAGTTCTTC. Translated, it gives CATTGWDNEQFF.